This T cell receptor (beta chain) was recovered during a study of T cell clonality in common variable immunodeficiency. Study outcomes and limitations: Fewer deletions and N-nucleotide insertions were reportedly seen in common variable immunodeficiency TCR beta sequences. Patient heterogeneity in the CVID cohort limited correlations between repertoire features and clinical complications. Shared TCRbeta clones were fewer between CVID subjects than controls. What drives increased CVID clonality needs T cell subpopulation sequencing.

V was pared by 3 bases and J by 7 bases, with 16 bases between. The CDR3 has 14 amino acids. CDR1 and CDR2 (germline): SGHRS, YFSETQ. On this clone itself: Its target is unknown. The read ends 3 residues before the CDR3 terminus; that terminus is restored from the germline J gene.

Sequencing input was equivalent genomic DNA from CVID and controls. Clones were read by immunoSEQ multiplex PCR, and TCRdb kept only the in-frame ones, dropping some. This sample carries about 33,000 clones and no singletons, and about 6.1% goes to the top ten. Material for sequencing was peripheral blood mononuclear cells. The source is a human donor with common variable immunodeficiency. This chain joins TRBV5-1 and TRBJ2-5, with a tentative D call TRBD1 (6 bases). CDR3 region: CASSWGGEGGTQYF. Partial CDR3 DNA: TGCGCCAGCAGCTGGGGTGGAGAAGGGGGGACC.